This T cell receptor (beta chain) was sequenced for a study of vaccination effects on CD4 cells after COVID-19. Study overall: Either the mRNA-1273 or the BNT162b2 vaccine was given to participants as two doses. Specimens were obtained from a couple of convalescent patients 16 days and one week prior to vaccination.

ViraFEST expansion of antigen-specific CD4+ T cells with viral peptide pools preceded sequencing. The culture ran for nine to ten days, and then CD4+ T cells were isolated. Confirmation by PCR established that the person had SARS-CoV-2 infection between March and December 2020. Cultures received IL-2 medium that replaced half the medium on days 3 and 7. Measured with immunoSEQ multiplex PCR; TCRdb has only the in-frame clones, and not every one. The sample includes 40,000 to 50,000 clones, about 68% seen only once; the top ten take roughly 29%. Study-wide results and caveats: Marked contraction was observed in infection-induced and vaccine-induced clones late after vaccination.

With respect to this clone: Its cognate antigen is unknown.

The CDR3 has 17 residues. V dropped 3 bases and J dropped 5; count of bases not matched to a gene: 7. The germline V gene has CDR1 SNHLY and CDR2 FYNNEI. The genes are TRBV2 and TRBJ2-5, with 15 nucleotides matching TRBD2. This specimen consisted of CD4+ T cells from PBMCs cultured with a peptide pool, obtained before COVID-19 vaccination. The TCR sequence derives from a human donor who had a prior SARS-CoV-2 infection. In DNA form, the CDR3 reads TGTGCCAGCAGTGAGAGTGGACTAGCGGGGGGGTGGGAGACCCAGTACTTC. As protein: CASSESGLAGGWETQYF.